This entry lists 13 T cell receptor beta chains sequenced from one sample in a study of cytomegalovirus exposure and HLA in healthy donors (TCRdb year 2017). Library creation used the immunoSEQ multiplex PCR assay. TCRdb carries this immuneACCESS record with in-frame sequences only. Its versions omit some clonotypes, under half of them owing to an unresolved V gene in the studies checked, with the rest unexplained. The sample yields roughly 200,000 clones; around 82% were counted once. The ten largest clones capture around 2.8% of the sample. The sample consisted of PBMCs. These receptors all stem from a woman between 18 and 29 years old in good health and CMV-seropositive.

The V and J genes are TRBV6-1 and TRBJ2-7, with TRBD1 matching over 11 bases. Germline V lookup: CDR1 MNHNS, CDR2 SASEGT. J lost 2 bases, V lost 8 bases, and 8 bases had no gene match. The CDR3 totals 15 residues. CDR3 amino acids: CASVLSGQGAYEQYF. In DNA, the CDR3 is TGTGCCAGCGTTCTCTCGGGACAGGGGGCCTACGAGCAGTACTTC.

In its sample, this clone was seen many times. The chain combines TRBV12-5 with TRBJ1-5; D unclear. Germline lookup yields CDR1 LGHNT and CDR2 FRNRAP. The CDR3 spans 17 residues. Trimming removed 0 bases from V and 3 bases from J, with 15 bases in between. The CDR3 protein is CASGLVLSEANNQPQHF. CDR3 in DNA: TGTGCTAGTGGTTTGGTTTTGTCAGAGGCCAACAATCAGCCCCAGCATTTT.

The chain links TRBV5-1 to TRBJ1-3; no definite D call. There are 14 residues in the CDR3. Germline lookup yields CDR1 SGHRS and CDR2 YFSETQ. V was clipped by 0 bases and J by 2 bases, with 6 bases between them. CDR3 sequence reads: CASSLASAGNTIYF. The CDR3 DNA reads as TGCGCCAGCAGCTTGGCGTCAGCTGGAAACACCATATATTTT.

The chain is built from TRBV5-1 and TRBJ1-2; 9 positions match TRBD1. Germline CDR1 reads SGHRS; CDR2 reads YFSETQ. J gave up 2 bases and V 3 bases, and 2 bases lay outside the gene matches. The CDR3 consists of 14 residues. CDR3 nucleotide sequence: TGCGCCAGCAGCTCGGGGACAGGGAACTATGGCTACACCTTC. This encodes CASSSGTGNYGYTF.

This clone was found once. The J gene is TRBJ2-2, the V gene TRBV29-1, with 8 bases aligning to TRBD1. The CDR3 is 14 amino acids. Looked up from germline, CDR1 is SQVTM and CDR2 is ANQGSEA. Unmatched junction bases numbered 11, after V lost 7 bases and J lost 7 bases. CDR3 loop: CSARADRVDGELFF. In nucleotides, the CDR3 is TGCAGCGCTCGCGCGGACAGGGTTGACGGGGAGCTGTTTTTT.

Here the CDR3 DNA reads TGTGCCAGCAGCCAAGGATCCCCCCGGACAGCGTACCAAGAGACCCAGTACTTC. This gives the protein CASSQGSPRTAYQETQYF. V usage is TRBV14 and J usage is TRBJ2-5; D may be TRBD1 (6 bases). The V and J ends lost 1 base and 0 bases respectively, with 18 bases between them. The CDR3 loop spans 18 amino acids. Germline V gene lookup returns CDR1 SGHDN and CDR2 FVKESK.

The V and J genes are TRBV6-5 and TRBJ1-6, with TRBD1 matching 11 bases. With 3 bases clipped from V and 9 bases from J, the junction kept 4 bases outside the gene matches. The germline CDR1 and CDR2 sequences are MNHEY and SVGAGI. This CDR3 has 15 residues. In DNA, the CDR3 is TGTGCCAGCAGTTATGGACAGGGGGCCTTTTCACCCCTCCACTTT. Translation: CASSYGQGAFSPLHF.

The chain is built from TRBV27 and TRBJ2-1, with 13 bases that match TRBD2. From germline, CDR1 is MNHEY and CDR2 SMNVEV (reference sequence). The V gene end was trimmed by 5 bases and the J gene end by 4 bases; junction bases not matched to a gene: 11. The CDR3 has 18 amino acids. The CDR3 loop is CASSRLAGGRSAYNEQFF. As DNA, the CDR3 is TGTGCCAGCAGTAGACTAGCGGGGGGTCGGTCTGCTTACAATGAGCAGTTCTTC.

This clone was observed a few times. Written as DNA, the CDR3 is TGTGCCAGCAGCGTAGACACCAAAAACATTCAGTACTTC. Encoded protein: CASSVDTKNIQYF. The chain employs TRBV9 and TRBJ2-4; no definite D call. V was shortened by 0 bases and J by 2 bases, with 3 bases between the two germline ends. The CDR3 has 13 amino acids. Germline V gene data show CDR1 as SGDLS and CDR2 as YYNGEE.

The chain is built from TRBV9 and TRBJ2-7; D gene uncertain. Trimming cost V 4 bases and J 2 bases, with 7 bases left between them. Germline loops: CDR1 SGDLS, CDR2 YYNGEE. CDR3 length equals 12 residues. CDR3 protein: CASSNSPYEQYF. In DNA form, the CDR3 reads TGTGCCAGCAGCAACTCGCCCTACGAGCAGTACTTC.

Points on this clone: Different DNA sequences within this sample yield the same CDR3. The chain has TRBV4-3 and TRBJ2-2, with D possibly being TRBD2 (6 bases). CDR1 and CDR2 (germline): LGHNA, YSLEER. CDR3 length: 17 amino acids. The germline V and J ends were trimmed by 0 bases and 2 bases, with 13 bases remaining between them. As DNA, the CDR3 is TGCGCCAGCAGCCAAGATCTTCTGGGGGGTAACACCGGGGAGCTGTTTTTT. This codes for CASSQDLLGGNTGELFF.

The V call is TRBV9, the J call TRBJ2-7, with a weak D call TRBD2 (6 bases). CDR3 length: 14 residues. Germline loops: CDR1 SGDLS, CDR2 YYNGEE. V was clipped by 4 bases and J by 2 bases, with 13 bases between them. Here the CDR3 DNA reads TGTGCCAGCAGCCCGGGGACTTCCCCCTACGAGCAGTACTTC. Translated: CASSPGTSPYEQYF.

CDR3 sequence reads: CASSLVGLEEGTQYF. The CDR3 nucleotides are TGCGCCAGCAGCTTGGTAGGCCTAGAGGAGGGTACGCAGTATTTT. The J gene is TRBJ2-3, the V gene TRBV5-1, with D possibly matching TRBD2 (6 bases). The V gene lost 0 bases and the J gene lost 8 bases, with 16 bases spanning the gap. Germline lookup yields CDR1 SGHRS and CDR2 YFSETQ. The CDR3 loop spans 15 amino acids. Drawing the rest from reference TRBV5-1 and TRBJ2-3, the complete variable domain is KAGVTQTPRYLIKTRGQQVTLSCSPISGHRSVSWYQQTPGQGLQFLFEYFSETQRNKGNFPGRFSGRQFSNSRSEMNVSTLELGDSALYLCASSLVGLEEGTQYFGPGTRLTVL.